The 20 T cell receptor beta chains in this list originate from one sample, sequenced in a study of cytomegalovirus exposure and HLA in healthy donors. Produced via immunoSEQ multiplex PCR; TCRdb's table is partial and in-frame only. This repertoire shows roughly 120,000 clones, around 85% found once; its top ten account for 2.1%. The material sequenced was PBMCs. All receptors derive from a young woman in good health and CMV-seronegative.

The rearrangement links TRBV25-1 to TRBJ2-5; 8 positions agree with TRBD2. J gave up 5 bases and V 1 base, and 6 bases lay outside the gene matches. The CDR3 runs 15 residues. CDR1 is MGHDK, CDR2 SYGVNS, per germline. The CDR3 nucleotides read TGTGCCAGCAGTGAATTTGGGACTAGATTGGAGACCCAGTACTTC. Protein product: CASSEFGTRLETQYF.

The chain links TRBV5-1 to TRBJ2-3; TRBD1 might be the D (6 bases). The CDR3 consists of 15 residues. From germline, CDR1 is SGHRS and CDR2 YFSETQ. With 0 bases removed from V and 2 bases from J, the gap between germline ends came to 10 bases. The CDR3 spells CASSLVGHYTDTQYF. The CDR3 DNA sequence: TGCGCCAGCAGCTTGGTGGGACACTACACAGATACGCAGTATTTT.

This chain connects TRBV19 to TRBJ2-3, with D possibly being TRBD2 (7 bases). Germline-derived CDR1 and CDR2 are LNHDA and SQIVND (reference sequence). The CDR3 loop spans 18 amino acids. Trimming cost V 7 bases and J 0 bases, with 23 bases left between them. CDR3 in DNA: TGTGCCAGTACCTTAGGGGGGCGGCTAGCGGAAAGCACAGATACGCAGTATTTT. Translated: CASTLGGRLAESTDTQYF.

In this sample, this clone turned up once. The chain employs TRBV7-9 and TRBJ1-5, with 9 bases lining up with TRBD1. The CDR3 consists of 15 residues. Looked up from germline, CDR1 is SEHNR and CDR2 is FQNEAQ (reference sequence). V shed 5 bases, J shed 5 bases, and the junction held 7 bases outside the gene matches. The chain's CDR3 is CASSQTGGRHQPQHF. The CDR3 coding sequence is TGTGCCAGCAGCCAGACAGGGGGAAGGCATCAGCCCCAGCATTTT.

The J gene is TRBJ1-1, the V gene TRBV19; D gene ambiguous. Per the germline V gene, CDR1 is LNHDA and CDR2 is SQIVND (reference sequence). Trimming stripped 3 bases from V and 0 bases from J, with 11 bases between. There are 15 residues in the CDR3. CDR3 sequence reads: CASSMSARMNTEAFF. For the CDR3, the DNA is TGTGCCAGTAGTATGTCGGCGAGGATGAACACTGAAGCTTTCTTT.

In its sample, this clone was seen a few times. Other DNA sequences in this specimen translate into the identical CDR3. This chain uses TRBV6-5 with TRBJ1-1; a weak D match, TRBD1 (5 bases). Trimming shortened V by 2 bases and J by 1 base, and 5 bases separated the two germline ends. The germline V gene has CDR1 MNHEY and CDR2 SVGAGI. The CDR3 length is 13 residues. The CDR3 reads CASSYTGNTEAFF. For the CDR3, the DNA is TGTGCCAGCAGTTACACAGGGAACACTGAAGCTTTCTTT.

The gene calls are TRBV9 and TRBJ1-5; D is undetermined. Germline V gene sequence: CDR1 SGDLS, CDR2 YYNGEE. The CDR3 extends over 13 amino acids. With 0 bases removed from V and 7 bases from J, the gap between germline ends came to 8 bases. CDR3 residues: CASSVGAVQPQHF. As DNA, the CDR3 is TGTGCCAGCAGCGTAGGGGCAGTGCAGCCCCAGCATTTT.

Only a few counts were recorded for this clone. V gene TRBV7-2 combines with J gene TRBJ2-7, with D uncertain. Per germline, CDR1 SGHTA and CDR2 FQGNSA. The V end was cut by 4 bases, the J end by 0 bases, with 7 bases between. This CDR3 is 13 amino acids long. The CDR3 nucleotides read TGTGCCAGCAGCTCCCTTCCCTCCTACGAGCAGTACTTC. Protein product: CASSSLPSYEQYF.

This clone was found a few times. The rearrangement uses TRBV30 and TRBJ2-1, with 7 bases lining up with TRBD2. Germline V CDR1 and CDR2: GTSNPN, SVGIG (reference sequence). The CDR3 totals 15 residues. V dropped 0 bases and J dropped 4; count of bases not matched to a gene: 6. CDR3 loop: CAWSVQAGDYNEQFF. The DNA for the CDR3 is TGTGCCTGGAGTGTACAGGCGGGGGATTACAATGAGCAGTTCTTC.

This clone was seen just once. The rearrangement uses TRBV6-6 and TRBJ1-6; D is unresolved. This CDR3 comprises 14 residues. Germline V CDR1 and CDR2: MNHNY, SVGAGI (reference sequence). V was cut by 0 bases and J by 5 bases, with 5 bases left in between. CDR3 sequence reads: CASSYSADNSPLHF. The CDR3 DNA sequence: TGTGCCAGCAGTTACTCGGCGGATAATTCACCCCTCCACTTT.

V and J are TRBV7-6 and TRBJ1-6; TRBD1 matches 10 bases. The junction had 5 bases not matched to a gene; V was cut back by 5 bases and J by 7 bases. The CDR3 has 15 amino acids. Germline V lookup: CDR1 SGHVS, CDR2 FNYEAQ. The CDR3 region is CASSAGQGENSPLHF. The CDR3 region has the DNA TGTGCCAGCAGCGCCGGACAGGGGGAGAATTCACCCCTCCACTTT.

V gene TRBV9 combines with J gene TRBJ1-2, with D possibly TRBD1 on 6 matching bases. CDR1 and CDR2 (germline): SGDLS, YYNGEE. This CDR3 has 15 residues. V was shortened by 2 bases and J by 1 base, with 12 bases between the two germline ends. The CDR3: CASSVGQRINYGYTF. In nucleotides, the CDR3 is TGTGCCAGCAGCGTCGGACAGAGAATTAACTATGGCTACACCTTC.

The V call is TRBV5-5, the J call TRBJ2-3; a weak D match, TRBD2 (5 bases). Between the trimmed V and J ends, which lost 1 base and 1 base, there was a span of 16 bases. The germline gives CDR1 SGHKS, CDR2 YYEKEE (reference sequence). The CDR3 is made up of 17 amino acids. CDR3 in DNA: TGTGCCAGCAGCTTGACCCCTAGCTCCGGGGGCACAGATACGCAGTATTTT. Protein sequence: CASSLTPSSGGTDTQYF.

V is TRBV5-4 and J is TRBJ1-1; TRBD1 agrees at 9 bases. V gave up 2 bases and J gave up 4 bases; unmatched junction bases: 3. CDR1 is SGHNT, CDR2 YYREEE, per germline (reference sequence). CDR3 length: 14 residues. CDR3 DNA: TGTGCCAGCAGCTTACAGGGGGCTCGCACTGAAGCTTTCTTT. Protein product: CASSLQGARTEAFF.

This clone was counted ten times or more. This chain joins TRBV9 and TRBJ1-4, with TRBD1 identical over 7 bases. With 1 base clipped from V and 4 bases from J, the junction kept 4 bases outside the gene matches. The CDR3 spans 15 residues. CDR1 SGDLS and CDR2 YYNGEE come from the germline V gene. CDR3 residues: CASSVRAGGNEKLFF. Here the CDR3 DNA reads TGTGCCAGCAGCGTAAGAGCAGGGGGTAATGAAAAACTGTTTTTT.

J is TRBJ1-1 and V is TRBV30, with D hard to call. The CDR3 length is 13 residues. The V end was cut by 3 bases, the J end by 1 base, with 9 bases between. Germline values: CDR1 GTSNPN, CDR2 SVGIG (reference sequence). CDR3 residues: CAWREGGNTEAFF. CDR3 DNA: TGTGCCTGGAGGGAGGGCGGGAACACTGAAGCTTTCTTT.

The table lists this clone with a count of one. The chain recombines TRBV21-1 with TRBJ2-4; no check of the table's D call, TRBD1, against the DNA was made. TRBV21-1 is a listed pseudogene. The CDR3 consists of 15 residues. The CDR3 sequence is CASSKARGSKNIQYF. CDR3 nucleotide sequence: TGTGCCAGCAGCAAAGCCAGGGGGTCCAAAAACATTCAGTACTTC.

This rearrangement joins TRBV19 to TRBJ1-5; a weak D match, TRBD1 (6 bases). V was clipped by 3 bases and J by 2 bases, with 20 bases between them. The CDR3 contains 18 residues. CDR1 and CDR2 from the germline V gene are LNHDA and SQIVND (reference sequence). The CDR3 is CASSMSLGGPRGNQPQHF. The CDR3 nucleotides are TGTGCCAGTAGTATGAGTCTAGGGGGACCCAGAGGCAATCAGCCCCAGCATTTT.

The chain carries TRBV30 and TRBJ1-6; TRBD1 agrees at 8 bases. Germline CDR1 is GTSNPN and CDR2 is SVGIG (reference sequence). The ends lost 5 bases at V and 10 bases at J; junction bases unmatched: 10. The CDR3 totals 14 residues. The CDR3 reads CAWASQGAWSPLHF. The CDR3 coding sequence is TGTGCCTGGGCGTCCCAGGGGGCTTGGTCACCCCTCCACTTT.

The chain recombines TRBV6-5 with TRBJ1-4; the match to TRBD1 covers 8 bases. This CDR3 region has 14 residues. Germline-derived CDR1 and CDR2 are MNHEY and SVGAGI. With 6 bases clipped from V and 7 bases from J, the junction kept 7 bases outside the gene matches. DNA for the CDR3: TGTGCCAGCAGACCCGGACAGGGCGGTGAAAAACTGTTTTTT. Translating it yields CASRPGQGGEKLFF.